This T cell receptor beta chain was sequenced for a study of siplizumab effects on memory and regulatory T cells. Here immunoSEQ multiplex PCR was the method, and the copy in TCRdb shows in-frame clones only, minus some. The sample contains over 100,000 clones, about 90% of which appear only once. CDR1 and CDR2 (germline): MGHDK, SYGVNS. V lost 6 bases to trimming and J lost 3 bases; unmatched junction nucleotides: 4. CDR3 length: 15 amino acids. The source is a human donor in good health. The chain has TRBV25-1 and TRBJ2-3; TRBD2 agrees at 12 bases. Sequencing input: Tregs sorted from blood. CDR3 DNA: TGTGCCAGCAGATGGACTAGCGGGGTGACAGATACGCAGTATTTT. Protein product: CASRWTSGVTDTQYF.